Following are 4 T cell receptor beta chains from one sample sequenced in a study of blood T cell repertoires in COVID-19. Libraries were prepared by immunoSEQ multiplex PCR; TCRdb keeps only in-frame clonotypes and omits some of them. Among 260,000 or so clones listed, approximately 86% were seen once. The material sequenced was peripheral blood. Every receptor here comes from a man aged 18-30 years with active or convalescent COVID-19.

Points on this clone: Other DNA sequences within the sample encode an identical CDR3. V is TRBV5-4 and J is TRBJ1-2; TRBD1 might be the D (5 bases). CDR1 is SGHNT and CDR2 is YYREEE in the germline V gene (reference sequence). V was pared by 0 bases and J by 3 bases, with 9 bases between. CDR3 length: 14 residues. CDR3 DNA sequence: TGTGCCAGCAGCTTGGCCGGGGGAGACTATGGCTACACCTTC. Its protein product is CASSLAGGDYGYTF.

This clone has more than one count but fewer than ten. The chain is built from TRBV5-1 and TRBJ1-2; TRBD1 agrees at 7 bases. Trimming took 0 bases from V and 4 from J; bases not matched to a gene: 12. CDR1 is SGHRS, CDR2 YFSETQ, per germline. The CDR3 is made up of 17 amino acids. The CDR3 loop reads CASSLVGGGVGGYGYTF. CDR3 nucleotides: TGCGCCAGCAGCTTGGTAGGGGGCGGCGTTGGCGGCTATGGCTACACCTTC. Variable domain in full (rest from reference TRBV5-1 and TRBJ1-2): KAGVTQTPRYLIKTRGQQVTLSCSPISGHRSVSWYQQTPGQGLQFLFEYFSETQRNKGNFPGRFSGRQFSNSRSEMNVSTLELGDSALYLCASSLVGGGVGGYGYTFGSGTRLTVV.

The chain employs TRBV2 and TRBJ2-7; perhaps TRBD1 as D (5 bases). Trimming cost V 8 bases and J 2 bases, with 16 bases left between them. The CDR3 has 14 amino acids. Germline CDR1 is SNHLY and CDR2 is FYNNEI. The CDR3 protein is CASLILKGTYEQYF. The CDR3 DNA is TGTGCCAGCCTAATACTGAAGGGGACCTACGAGCAGTACTTC. The whole variable domain, remainder taken from reference TRBV2 and TRBJ2-7, is EPEVTQTPSHQVTQMGQEVILRCVPISNHLYFYWYRQILGQKVEFLVSFYNNEISEKSEIFDDQFSVERPDGSNFTLKIRSTKLEDSAMYFCASLILKGTYEQYFGPGTRLTVT.

This clone has a single count. V usage is TRBV16 and J usage is TRBJ2-5; TRBD2 might be the D (7 bases). Germline V gene data show CDR1 as KGHSY and CDR2 as FQNENV. This CDR3 is 14 amino acids long. The V end lost 5 bases, the J end lost 4 bases, and 14 bases lay between the germline ends. For the CDR3, the DNA is TGTGCCAGCAGCGGCCGGGGGGCACGAGAGACCCAGTACTTC. This encodes CASSGRGARETQYF.